The 19 T cell receptor beta chains in this list originate from one sample, sequenced in a study of graft-versus-host responses after intestinal transplantation. This table comes from immunoSEQ multiplex PCR, and its TCRdb copy is limited to in-frame clones, with some not included. The sample includes under 130,000 clones, over 85% seen only once; the top ten take around 1.2%. Their recognized antigens are unknown. Sequencing used unstimulated CD8+ T cells sorted from spleen or lymph node cells, obtained before intestinal transplant. Source of these receptors: a human donor who received an intestinal transplant.

The chain has TRBV27 and TRBJ2-1, with D possibly called TRBD1 or TRBD2 (5 bases each). V was clipped by 3 bases and J by 7 bases, with 13 bases between them. Germline lookup yields CDR1 MNHEY and CDR2 SMNVEV (reference sequence). CDR3 length: 14 amino acids. CDR3 nucleotides: TGTGCCAGCAGTTTTTCCGGGACCACTAATGAGCAGTTCTTC. Protein product: CASSFSGTTNEQFF.

The sample holds a few counts of this clone. J is TRBJ2-3 and V is TRBV12-5; a weak D match, TRBD2 (6 bases). With 0 bases removed from V and 1 base from J, the gap between germline ends came to 14 bases. The germline CDR1 and CDR2 sequences are LGHNT and FRNRAP. The CDR3 has 17 amino acids. The CDR3 region has the DNA TGTGCTAGTGGTTTGGTCGGTGATAAGCGGGGCACAGATACGCAGTATTTT. Translation: CASGLVGDKRGTDTQYF.

The V gene is TRBV6-5, the J gene TRBJ2-3; D is uncertain. Germline V gene lookup returns CDR1 MNHEY and CDR2 SVGAGI. CDR3 length: 13 residues. The V and J ends lost 2 bases and 5 bases respectively, with 8 bases between them. The chain's CDR3 is CASSYGFLDTQYF. Here the CDR3 DNA reads TGTGCCAGCAGTTACGGATTTTTAGATACGCAGTATTTT.

This chain joins TRBV11-3 and TRBJ2-2; D unclear. This CDR3 contains 12 residues. V lost 1 base, J lost 7 bases, and 4 bases lay in between. Germline-derived CDR1 and CDR2 are SGHNT and YENEEA. CDR3 in DNA: TGTGCCAGCAGCTTAGCCGACGGGGAGCTGTTTTTT. This sequence encodes CASSLADGELFF.

This rearrangement joins TRBV13 to TRBJ2-7; D is possibly TRBD2 (6 bases). Germline CDR1 reads PRHDT; CDR2 reads FYEKMQ (reference sequence). The CDR3 sequence is 15 residues long. Trimming took off 0 bases at V and 5 bases at J, with 14 bases between the two ends. The CDR3 reads CASSLGSQGGHEQYF. The DNA for the CDR3 is TGTGCCAGCAGCTTAGGTTCGCAGGGAGGCCACGAGCAGTACTTC.

This rearrangement joins TRBV7-9 to TRBJ2-5; D is unclear. The CDR3 has 13 residues. CDR1 and CDR2 from the germline V gene are SEHNR and FQNEAQ (reference sequence). Trimming shortened V by 3 bases and J by 3 bases, and 8 bases separated the two germline ends. CDR3 amino acids: CASSLDGEETQYF. As DNA, the CDR3 is TGTGCCAGCAGCTTGGACGGAGAAGAGACCCAGTACTTC.

This clone has only a few counts. The chain combines TRBV5-4 with TRBJ1-1; D uncertain. The CDR3 sequence is 12 residues long. Germline values: CDR1 SGHNT, CDR2 YYREEE (reference sequence). V lost 6 bases to trimming and J lost 2 bases, with 8 bases between them. In DNA, the CDR3 is TGTGCCAGCATGGCGGGAAACACTGAAGCTTTCTTT. Its translation is CASMAGNTEAFF.

The rearrangement uses TRBV9 and TRBJ2-3, with 11 bases fitting TRBD2. The CDR3 totals 18 residues. Germline loops: CDR1 SGDLS, CDR2 YYNGEE. V shed 4 bases, J shed 5 bases, and the junction held 15 bases outside the gene matches. CDR3 in DNA: TGTGCCAGCAGCCCCGGAGTAGCGGGGGGGATAGGAGAAGATACGCAGTATTTT. This translates into CASSPGVAGGIGEDTQYF.

J is TRBJ1-5 and V is TRBV5-1, with D hard to call. Germline values: CDR1 SGHRS, CDR2 YFSETQ. This CDR3 has 14 amino acids. V shed 4 bases and J shed 3 bases, with 11 bases lying between them. The CDR3 DNA reads as TGCGCCAGCAGCGGAGATGGAACCAATCAGCCCCAGCATTTT. It is translated as CASSGDGTNQPQHF. Together with reference TRBV5-1 and TRBJ1-5, the CDR3 gives the full variable domain: KAGVTQTPRYLIKTRGQQVTLSCSPISGHRSVSWYQQTPGQGLQFLFEYFSETQRNKGNFPGRFSGRQFSNSRSEMNVSTLELGDSALYLCASSGDGTNQPQHFGDGTRLSIL.

The chain carries TRBV7-2 and TRBJ2-7; 15 bases agree with TRBD2. This CDR3 has 15 residues. The V segment lost 6 bases and the J segment 7 bases; nucleotides outside the gene matches: 7. Germline lookup yields CDR1 SGHTA and CDR2 FQGNSA. CDR3 sequence: CASSTGLAGGLEQYF. In DNA, the CDR3 is TGTGCCAGCAGTACGGGACTAGCGGGGGGTTTGGAGCAGTACTTC.

This clone showed up just once. The J gene is TRBJ2-7, the V gene TRBV27; no definite D call. The length of the CDR3 is 13 residues. The V end was cut by 4 bases, the J end by 3 bases, with 10 bases between. Germline V lookup: CDR1 MNHEY, CDR2 SMNVEV (reference sequence). CDR3 sequence (DNA): TGTGCCAGCAGTTCCCGGACCCTCTACGAGCAGTACTTC. Its protein is CASSSRTLYEQYF.

Only one count was recorded for this clone. The chain joins TRBV5-8 to TRBJ1-5, with D perhaps TRBD1 (5 bases). Germline V gene sequence: CDR1 SGHTS, CDR2 YDEGEE. There are 14 residues in the CDR3. V shed 2 bases and J shed 4 bases, with 10 bases lying between them. CDR3 DNA: TGTGCCAGCAGCTTTCGGCAGGGTAATCAGCCCCAGCATTTT. Translated: CASSFRQGNQPQHF. Supplemented by reference TRBV5-8 and TRBJ1-5, the full variable domain reads EAGVTQSPTHLIKTRGQQATLRCSPISGHTSVYWYQQALGLGLQFLLWYDEGEERNRGNFPPRFSGRQFPNYSSELNVNALELEDSALYLCASSFRQGNQPQHFGDGTRLSIL.

This chain links TRBV7-9 with TRBJ2-2; tentatively, D is TRBD1 (6 bases). This CDR3 has 17 residues. V lost 4 bases and J lost 0, with 15 bases in between. Germline V gene sequence: CDR1 SEHNR, CDR2 FQNEAQ (reference sequence). As DNA, the CDR3 is TGTGCCAGCAGCTCCCCCAGGACAGTTACGAACACCGGGGAGCTGTTTTTT. Amino acids: CASSSPRTVTNTGELFF. Filled out from reference TRBV7-9 and TRBJ2-2, the complete variable domain reads DTGVSQNPRHKITKRGQNVTFRCDPISEHNRLYWYRQTLGQGPEFLTYFQNEAQLEKSRLLSDRFSAERPKGSFSTLEIQRTEQGDSAMYLCASSSPRTVTNTGELFFGEGSRLTVL.

The rearrangement links TRBV9 to TRBJ1-6; no reliable D call. V was clipped by 4 bases and J by 8 bases, with 16 bases between them. Germline loops: CDR1 SGDLS, CDR2 YYNGEE. The CDR3 contains 15 residues. CDR3 DNA: TGTGCCAGCAGCCCCCTAACGAACGGGTATTCACCCCTCCACTTT. It yields the protein CASSPLTNGYSPLHF.

This clone was recorded only once. The chain has TRBV7-9 and TRBJ2-7; D is undetermined. V lost 2 bases, J lost 6 bases, and 17 bases lay in between. Looked up from germline, CDR1 is SEHNR and CDR2 is FQNEAQ (reference sequence). There are 15 residues in the CDR3. The CDR3: CASSLIVPAVGEQYF. CDR3 DNA: TGTGCCAGCAGCTTAATTGTACCGGCGGTTGGCGAGCAGTACTTC.

This clone was seen once. The V gene is TRBV7-9, the J gene TRBJ2-5, with unresolved D. The V gene lost 1 base and the J gene lost 0 bases, with 6 bases spanning the gap. CDR1 and CDR2 from the germline V gene are SEHNR and FQNEAQ (reference sequence). The CDR3 covers 14 residues. CDR3: CASSLERNQETQYF. The CDR3 DNA follows: TGTGCCAGCAGCTTAGAACGAAACCAAGAGACCCAGTACTTC.

The DNA for the CDR3 is TGTGCCACCCCGACAACGCAGGGAAACACTGAAGCTTTCTTT. Its protein product is CATPTTQGNTEAFF. This chain joins TRBV6-5 and TRBJ1-1; tentatively, D is TRBD1 (5 bases). The CDR3 spans 14 residues. The germline V gene encodes CDR1 MNHEY and CDR2 SVGAGI. With 10 bases removed from V and 2 bases from J, the gap between germline ends came to 17 bases.

The rearrangement links TRBV18 to TRBJ2-5, with unresolved D. CDR1 and CDR2 (germline): KGHSH, LQKENI. V lost 2 bases, J lost 4 bases, and 11 bases lay in between. This CDR3 contains 14 residues. The CDR3 nucleotides are TGTGCCAGCTCACCAGGGGATAGAGGAGAGACCCAGTACTTC. Its translation is CASSPGDRGETQYF.

This clone has a handful of counts. The chain joins TRBV9 to TRBJ2-2; TRBD2 aligns across 9 bases. Trimming cost V 2 bases and J 8 bases; bases outside gene matches: 7. In germline, CDR1 is SGDLS, CDR2 YYNGEE. This CDR3 contains 15 residues. The CDR3 DNA reads as TGTGCCAGCAGCGTTCAACTAGCGGGTTCGGGGGAGCTGTTTTTT. Protein product: CASSVQLAGSGELFF. Together with reference TRBV9 and TRBJ2-2, the CDR3 gives the full variable domain: DSGVTQTPKHLITATGQRVTLRCSPRSGDLSVYWYQQSLDQGLQFLIQYYNGEERAKGNILERFSAQQFPDLHSELNLSSLELGDSALYFCASSVQLAGSGELFFGEGSRLTVL.